The rows below give T cell receptor beta chains drawn from one sample of a study of T-cell memory formation after mild COVID-19. TCRdb re-derived calls from the 5' RACE reads in MiXCR, one entry per CDR3 protein. The sample consists of 400,000 or so distinct CDR3 sequences, 20% of them appearing once. Sequencing input: PBMCs or a T cell subset sorted from them (not recorded which). The origin of the receptors is an adult woman who had mild COVID-19 (a few samples of this study predate the infection). Cell type and time point are not known. Each CDR3 is given with its conserved first and last residue. A D gene is named only where the DNA matches it firmly. The listing skips clone size in some rows; elsewhere it reads once, few, many or a size class.

v_gene,abundance,j_gene,d_gene,CDR3aa,CDR3nt
TRBV11-2,few,TRBJ2-5,.,CASDSGRRQETQYF,TGTGCCAGTGACTCCGGCAGGAGACAAGAGACCCAGTACTTC
TRBV5-5,many,TRBJ2-3,TRBD2,CASSWTSGRRDTQYF,TGTGCCAGCAGCTGGACTAGCGGGAGAAGAGATACGCAGTATTTT
TRBV7-9,.,TRBJ2-1,TRBD2,CASSPGGRGGYNEQFF,TGTGCCAGCAGCCCGGGGGGAAGGGGAGGCTACAATGAGCAGTTCTTC
TRBV5-1,.,TRBJ1-1,.,CASRLPTGTEAFF,TGCGCCAGCAGGTTGCCCACGGGAACTGAAGCTTTCTTT
TRBV29-1,.,TRBJ2-1,.,CSVARAPLGDNEQFF,TGCAGCGTTGCTAGGGCGCCGCTAGGGGACAATGAGCAGTTCTTC
TRBV7-7,few,TRBJ2-1,.,CASSFRADANEQFF,TGTGCTAGCAGCTTTAGAGCCGACGCCAATGAGCAGTTCTTC
TRBV7-9,few,TRBJ1-5,TRBD1,CASSAARQGRDQPQHF,TGTGCCAGCAGTGCAGCCCGACAGGGTAGGGATCAGCCCCAGCATTTT
TRBV14,few,TRBJ2-5,.,CASSQSLETQYF,TGTGCCAGCAGCCAATCCCTAGAGACCCAGTACTTC
TRBV5-1,few,TRBJ2-7,TRBD2,CASSLEGGNYEQYF,TGCGCCAGCAGCTTGGAGGGAGGGAACTACGAGCAGTACTTC
TRBV12-3/TRBV12-4,few,TRBJ1-1,TRBD1,CASSPRGGYTEAFF,TGTGCCAGCAGCCCCAGGGGGGGGTACACTGAAGCTTTCTTT
TRBV3-1,once,TRBJ2-3,.,CASSQDWRLGGEGTGFPDTQYF,TGTGCCAGCAGCCAAGATTGGAGGTTGGGCGGAGAGGGCACCGGCTTCCCAGATACGCAGTATTTT
TRBV7-9,few,TRBJ1-3,.,CASSHVYSGNTIYF,TGTGCCAGCAGCCATGTCTACTCTGGAAACACCATATATTTT
TRBV7-9,few,TRBJ2-2,.,CASSLRGRRTGELFF,TGTGCCAGCAGCCTAAGGGGCAGGCGGACCGGGGAGCTGTTTTTT
TRBV24-1,.,TRBJ1-3,.,CATSDQGGGNTIYF,TGTGCCACCAGTGACCAGGGCGGAGGAAACACCATATATTTT
TRBV24-1,.,TRBJ1-2,.,CATSDLQPPYGYTF,TGTGCCACCAGTGATTTGCAGCCCCCTTATGGCTACACCTTC
TRBV5-4,few,TRBJ2-1,TRBD2,CASSPREASYNEQFF,TGTGCCAGCAGCCCTCGGGAGGCTAGTTACAATGAGCAGTTCTTC
TRBV30,.,TRBJ2-2,TRBD2,CAWQKGSGAANTGELFF,TGTGCCTGGCAAAAAGGTAGCGGGGCTGCGAACACCGGGGAGCTGTTTTTT
TRBV7-3,.,TRBJ2-1,.,CASSLLATGNNEQFF,TGTGCCAGCAGCTTACTAGCGACAGGCAACAATGAGCAGTTCTTC
TRBV29-1,few,TRBJ2-3,TRBD2,CSVWLRGDSTDTQYF,TGCAGCGTTTGGTTACGGGGGGATAGCACAGATACGCAGTATTTT
TRBV5-1,.,TRBJ1-1,TRBD1,CASSAGQVGTEAFF,TGCGCCAGCAGCGCAGGACAGGTTGGGACTGAAGCTTTCTTT
TRBV6-4,.,TRBJ2-7,.,CASSDYNEQYF,TGTGCCAGCAGTGACTACAACGAGCAGTACTTC
TRBV9,few,TRBJ2-5,.,CASSATSLGETQYF,TGTGCCAGCAGCGCCACTAGTTTGGGTGAGACCCAGTACTTC
TRBV5-1,.,TRBJ2-7,.,CASTIWRQGYSYEQYF,TGCGCCAGCACCATATGGCGGCAAGGTTACTCCTACGAGCAGTACTTC
TRBV7-3,few,TRBJ2-1,TRBD2,CASSNRLAGRNEQFF,TGTGCCAGCAGCAACAGGCTAGCGGGAAGGAATGAGCAGTTCTTC
TRBV5-1,many,TRBJ1-1,TRBD1,CASSLRDSLNTEAFF,TGCGCCAGCAGCCTCCGGGACAGTTTGAACACTGAAGCTTTCTTT
TRBV3-1,once,TRBJ2-5,.,CASSQPSGEETQYF,TGTGCCAGCAGCCAACCGTCCGGGGAGGAGACCCAGTACTTC
TRBV5-8,few,TRBJ2-7,.,CASRSGSSSYEQYF,TGTGCCAGCAGGTCGGGATCCAGCTCCTACGAGCAGTACTTC
TRBV3-1,.,TRBJ2-5,.,CASTPTIQETQYF,TGTGCCAGCACCCCGACTATTCAAGAGACCCAGTACTTC
TRBV12-3/TRBV12-4,.,TRBJ2-1,TRBD2,CASSITSGSPYNEQFF,TGTGCCAGCAGCATCACTAGCGGGAGTCCCTACAATGAGCAGTTCTTC
TRBV6-6,.,TRBJ2-4,.,CASTQELAKNIQYF,TGTGCCAGCACCCAGGAACTAGCCAAAAACATTCAGTACTTC
TRBV3-1,.,TRBJ1-1,.,CASRQGRINTEAFF,TGTGCCAGCAGGCAGGGACGGATCAACACTGAAGCTTTCTTT
TRBV12-3/TRBV12-4,few,TRBJ2-1,TRBD1,CASSVWTGFPYNEQFF,TGTGCCAGCAGTGTATGGACAGGGTTTCCTTACAATGAGCAGTTCTTC
TRBV5-1,.,TRBJ1-5,.,CASSLVSTSQPEHF,TGCGCCAGCAGCTTGGTCAGCACAAGTCAGCCCGAGCATTTT
TRBV6-1,.,TRBJ1-5,.,CASSEARRYNQPQHF,TGTGCCAGCAGTGAAGCTCGCAGGTACAATCAGCCCCAGCATTTT
TRBV24-1,.,TRBJ2-3,.,CATSEWSQGTDTQYF,TGTGCCACCAGTGAATGGTCTCAAGGCACAGATACGCAGTATTTT
TRBV6-2/TRBV6-3,few,TRBJ2-7,TRBD2,CASSPGTSGRFYEQYF,TGTGCCAGCAGTCCCGGGACTAGCGGGAGGTTCTACGAGCAGTACTTC
TRBV11-3,few,TRBJ2-3,TRBD2,CASSFFRTSGSPPDTQYF,TGTGCCAGCAGCTTCTTCAGGACTAGCGGGAGCCCTCCAGATACGCAGTATTTT
TRBV6-6,few,TRBJ1-2,.,CASSYSRGSGYTF,TGTGCCAGCAGTTACTCGCGGGGGAGTGGCTACACCTTC
TRBV4-1,few,TRBJ2-1,TRBD1,CASRKGQGYNEQFF,TGCGCCAGCAGGAAGGGACAGGGGTATAATGAGCAGTTCTTC
TRBV24-1,.,TRBJ2-3,.,CATSLGSTDTQYF,TGTGCCACCAGTTTAGGATCCACAGATACGCAGTATTTT
TRBV27,few,TRBJ1-5,.,CASSSIGGRAGEPQHF,TGTGCCAGCAGTTCGATAGGCGGGAGGGCGGGCGAGCCCCAGCATTTT
TRBV12-3/TRBV12-4,few,TRBJ1-2,.,CASSFGPQGGYGYTF,TGTGCCAGCAGTTTCGGCCCCCAAGGGGGCTATGGCTACACCTTC
TRBV20-1,few,TRBJ1-1,.,CSARDTDRSKMNTEAFF,TGCAGTGCTAGGGATACTGACAGGTCTAAAATGAACACTGAAGCTTTCTTT
TRBV15,few,TRBJ2-7,.,CATSRATDSEQYF,TGTGCCACCAGCAGAGCGACAGACAGCGAGCAGTACTTC
TRBV4-3,few,TRBJ2-3,TRBD2,CASSLSLAGDTYTQYF,TGCGCCAGCAGCCTTTCACTAGCGGGAGACACGTATACGCAGTATTTT
TRBV12-3/TRBV12-4,.,TRBJ2-2,.,CASSLGSDTGELFF,TGTGCCAGCAGTTTAGGGTCGGACACCGGGGAGCTGTTTTTT
TRBV24-1,.,TRBJ2-5,.,CATSDFGRDETQYF,TGTGCCACCAGTGATTTCGGCAGGGACGAGACCCAGTACTTC
TRBV12-3/TRBV12-4,once,TRBJ2-1,TRBD2,CASSLASGVNEQFF,TGTGCCAGCAGTTTAGCTAGCGGGGTAAATGAGCAGTTCTTC
TRBV7-9,.,TRBJ2-1,.,CASSLAFGLFNEQFF,TGTGCCAGCAGCTTAGCGTTCGGACTATTCAATGAGCAGTTCTTC
TRBV4-1,.,TRBJ2-3,TRBD2,CASSQPSGGPTDTQYF,TGCGCCAGCAGCCAGCCTAGCGGGGGGCCCACAGATACGCAGTATTTT
TRBV7-9,few,TRBJ2-1,TRBD1,CASSSNRDRSYNEQFF,TGTGCCAGCAGCTCCAACCGGGACAGAAGCTACAATGAGCAGTTCTTC
TRBV20-1,few,TRBJ2-1,.,CSARDPTAGLENEQFF,TGCAGTGCTAGAGATCCGACGGCAGGGTTGGAGAATGAGCAGTTCTTC
TRBV6-5,.,TRBJ1-5,.,CASRKDRWSNQPQHF,TGTGCCAGCAGAAAAGACAGATGGAGCAATCAGCCCCAGCATTTT
TRBV18,once,TRBJ2-2,TRBD2,CASSPRGLAGANTGELFF,TGTGCCAGCTCACCCCGAGGACTAGCGGGGGCGAACACCGGGGAGCTGTTTTTT
TRBV7-9,once,TRBJ1-1,TRBD1,CASSQGTGVTEAFF,TGTGCCAGCAGCCAGGGGACAGGGGTCACTGAAGCTTTCTTT